This section outlines one TCR beta chain sequence together with its context. CDR1 is LGHDT and CDR2 is YNNKEL in the germline V gene (reference sequence). There are 18 residues in the CDR3. Trimming cost V 4 bases and J 5 bases, with 26 bases left between them. In the original processing: Reference gene primer amplification yielded estimated nucleated cell counts. Data came from immunoSEQ multiplex PCR; TCRdb stores just in-frame clones and leaves some out. V, J and clone size were drawn from that table, and D and trimming were deduced from the DNA. The sample gives 61,000 or so clones, under 85% of which show up once; less than 6% is in the top ten. The source of the sample is a study of blood T cell repertoires in COVID-19. Study as a whole: Samples representing acute and convalescent COVID-19 were sourced from the United States, Italy and Spain. Nucleic acid was either cDNA or gDNA, and it came from T cells, B-cell-depleted T cells, or PBMCs.

The clonotype comes from a woman in her 70s with acute or convalescent COVID-19. V usage is TRBV3-1 (or the pseudogene TRBV3-2) and J usage is TRBJ2-5; D perhaps matches TRBD1 (5 bases). The specimen was peripheral blood. CDR3 sequence: CASSPQWGSQGSEETQYF. For the CDR3, the DNA is TGTGCCAGCAGCCCGCAATGGGGCAGCCAAGGGTCAGAGGAGACCCAGTACTTC.